This entry lists 7 T cell receptor beta chains sequenced from one sample in a study of radiation and T cells in renal cell carcinoma. Time point specified: baseline pretreatment blood. The treatment is: 15 Gy SBRT to primary tumor, nephrectomy 4 weeks later. Repertoires were generated with immunoSEQ multiplex PCR, while TCRdb's copy carries only in-frame clones and drops some. The repertoire holds roughly 130,000 clones, with approximately 91% as singletons. The sequencing here drew on blood, taken from a patient whose treatment included radiotherapy and nephrectomy. These receptors all come from a woman aged 50 to 60 with renal cell carcinoma.

The rearrangement joins TRBV12-5 to TRBJ2-7, with D possibly called TRBD1 or TRBD2 (6 bases each). Looked up from germline, CDR1 is LGHNT and CDR2 is FRNRAP. The CDR3 length is 14 residues. V lost 7 bases and J lost 3, with 16 bases in between. The DNA of the CDR3 is TGTGCTAGTGCCCACAGGGACTGGTACTACGAGCAGTACTTC. It is translated as CASAHRDWYYEQYF. Drawing the rest from reference TRBV12-5 and TRBJ2-7, the complete variable domain is DARVTQTPRHKVTEMGQEVTMRCQPILGHNTVFWYRQTMMQGLELLAYFRNRAPLDDSGMPKDRFSAEMPDATLATLKIQPSEPRDSAVYFCASAHRDWYYEQYFGPGTRLTVT.

This clone was recorded only once. The rearrangement links TRBV21-1 to TRBJ1-5; the table's D call of TRBD1 was not tested on the DNA. TRBV21-1 is labeled a pseudogene. The CDR3 runs to 18 residues. CDR3 sequence: CASSNSGQGGLENQPQHF. In nucleotides, the CDR3 is TGTGCCAGCAGCAATTCGGGACAGGGGGGTTTAGAAAATCAGCCCCAGCATTTT.

V is TRBV30 and J is TRBJ1-1, with 7 bases identical to TRBD1. The CDR3 has 13 amino acids. J was trimmed by 6 bases and V by 1 base; bases with no gene match: 5. Germline loops: CDR1 GTSNPN, CDR2 SVGIG (reference sequence). The CDR3 DNA reads TGTGCCTGGAGTGACGCCGGGACAGCTGAAGCTTTCTTT. This encodes CAWSDAGTAEAFF. Looking up the rest from reference TRBV30 and TRBJ1-1 gives the full variable domain: SQTIHQWPATLVQPVGSPLSLECTVEGTSNPNLYWYRQAAGRGLQLLFYSVGIGQISSEVPQNLSASRPQDRQFILSSKKLLLSDSGFYLCAWSDAGTAEAFFGQGTRLTVV.

The chain couples TRBV2 to TRBJ1-4; D is possibly TRBD1 (6 bases). Trimming cost V 6 bases and J 4 bases, with 18 bases left between them. The V gene's germline CDR1 is SNHLY and CDR2 FYNNEI. The CDR3 sequence is 16 residues long. In DNA, the CDR3 is TGTGCCAGCAGGTCCGGGACAACCCTTTTTAATGAAAAACTGTTTTTT. Residues: CASRSGTTLFNEKLFF.

The CDR3 here is CASSVYRERITKNIQYF. The CDR3 DNA follows: TGTGCCAGCTCAGTCTACAGGGAGCGAATTACCAAAAACATTCAGTACTTC. The chain recombines TRBV18 with TRBJ2-4; possibly TRBD1 for D (6 bases). This CDR3 is 17 amino acids long. V was cut by 5 bases and J by 2 bases, with 19 bases left in between. Germline CDR1 is KGHSH and CDR2 is LQKENI.

This clone was seen once. This chain uses TRBV5-1 with TRBJ2-3; TRBD1 is a possible D gene (6 bases). Germline V lookup: CDR1 SGHRS, CDR2 YFSETQ. V was pared by 5 bases and J by 14 bases, with 21 bases between. This CDR3 has 13 residues. CDR3 protein: CASSSTKRDTAYF. The CDR3 DNA reads as TGCGCCAGCAGTTCAACTAAACGGGACACGGCGTATTTT.

This chain uses TRBV28 with TRBJ1-2, with 7 bases that match TRBD1. The CDR3 runs 13 residues. V shed 5 bases, J shed 4 bases, and the junction held 4 bases outside the gene matches. The germline V gene has CDR1 MDHEN and CDR2 SYDVKM. Here the CDR3 DNA reads TGTGCCAGCAGTCCACAGGGGTTCTATGGCTACACCTTC. Its translation is CASSPQGFYGYTF.